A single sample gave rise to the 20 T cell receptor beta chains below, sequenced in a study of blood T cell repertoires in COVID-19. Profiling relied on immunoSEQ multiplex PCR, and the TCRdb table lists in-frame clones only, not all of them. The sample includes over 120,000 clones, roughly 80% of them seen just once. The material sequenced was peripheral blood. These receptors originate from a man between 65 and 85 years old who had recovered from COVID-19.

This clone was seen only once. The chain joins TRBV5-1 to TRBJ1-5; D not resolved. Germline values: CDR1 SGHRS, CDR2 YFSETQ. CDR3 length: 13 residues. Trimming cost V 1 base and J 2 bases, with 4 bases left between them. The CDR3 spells CASSLRGNQPQHF. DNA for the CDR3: TGCGCCAGCAGCTTGCGGGGCAATCAGCCCCAGCATTTT.

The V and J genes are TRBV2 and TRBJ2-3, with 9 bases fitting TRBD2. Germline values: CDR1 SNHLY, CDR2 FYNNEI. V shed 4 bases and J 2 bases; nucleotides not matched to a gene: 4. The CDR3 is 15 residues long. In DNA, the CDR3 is TGTGCCAGCAGTGTTGCGGGAGGGTCCACAGATACGCAGTATTTT. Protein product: CASSVAGGSTDTQYF. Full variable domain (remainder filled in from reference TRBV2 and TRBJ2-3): EPEVTQTPSHQVTQMGQEVILRCVPISNHLYFYWYRQILGQKVEFLVSFYNNEISEKSEIFDDQFSVERPDGSNFTLKIRSTKLEDSAMYFCASSVAGGSTDTQYFGPGTRLTVL.

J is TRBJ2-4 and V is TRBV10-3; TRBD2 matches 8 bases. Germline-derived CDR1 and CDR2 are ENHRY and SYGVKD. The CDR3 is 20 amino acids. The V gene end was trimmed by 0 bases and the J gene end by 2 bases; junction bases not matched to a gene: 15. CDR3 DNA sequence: TGTGCCATCAGTGAGTCGATTAGCGGGACCACCCTTGTCTCCAAAAACATTCAGTACTTC. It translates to CAISESISGTTLVSKNIQYF.

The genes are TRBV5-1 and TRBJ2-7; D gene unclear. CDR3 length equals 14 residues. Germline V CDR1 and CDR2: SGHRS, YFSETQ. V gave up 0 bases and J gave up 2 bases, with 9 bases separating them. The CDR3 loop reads CASSLATDTYEQYF. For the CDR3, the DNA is TGCGCCAGCAGCTTGGCAACAGATACCTACGAGCAGTACTTC.

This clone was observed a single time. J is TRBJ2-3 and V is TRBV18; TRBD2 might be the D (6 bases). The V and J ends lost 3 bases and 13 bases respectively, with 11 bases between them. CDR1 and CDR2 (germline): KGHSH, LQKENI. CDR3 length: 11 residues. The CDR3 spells CASSPGRDEYF. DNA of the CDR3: TGTGCCAGCTCACCGGGGCGGGATGAGTATTTT.

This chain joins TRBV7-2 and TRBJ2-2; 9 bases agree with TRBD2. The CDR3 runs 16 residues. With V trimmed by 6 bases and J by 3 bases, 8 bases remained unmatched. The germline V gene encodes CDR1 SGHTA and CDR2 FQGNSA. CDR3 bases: TGTGCCAGCAGGGGCGGGAGGGCCGGATACACCGGGGAGCTGTTTTTT. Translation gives CASRGGRAGYTGELFF. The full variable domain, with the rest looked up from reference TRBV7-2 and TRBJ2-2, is GAGVSQSPSNKVTEKGKDVELRCDPISGHTALYWYRQSLGQGLEFLIYFQGNSAPDKSGLPSDRFSAERTGGSVSTLTIQRTQQEDSAVYLCASRGGRAGYTGELFFGEGSRLTVL.

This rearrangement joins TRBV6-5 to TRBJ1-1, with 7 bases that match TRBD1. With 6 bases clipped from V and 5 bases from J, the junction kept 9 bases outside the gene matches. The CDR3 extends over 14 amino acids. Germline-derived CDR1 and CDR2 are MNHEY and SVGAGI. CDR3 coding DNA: TGTGCCAGCAGACGGGACAGTGGTTATACTGAAGCTTTCTTT. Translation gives CASRRDSGYTEAFF.

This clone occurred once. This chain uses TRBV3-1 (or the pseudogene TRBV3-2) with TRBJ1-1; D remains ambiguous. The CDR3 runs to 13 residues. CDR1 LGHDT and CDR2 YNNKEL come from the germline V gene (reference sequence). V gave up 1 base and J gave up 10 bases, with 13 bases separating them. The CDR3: CASSQGMEGSAFF. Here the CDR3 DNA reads TGTGCCAGCAGCCAAGGAATGGAGGGATCAGCTTTCTTT.

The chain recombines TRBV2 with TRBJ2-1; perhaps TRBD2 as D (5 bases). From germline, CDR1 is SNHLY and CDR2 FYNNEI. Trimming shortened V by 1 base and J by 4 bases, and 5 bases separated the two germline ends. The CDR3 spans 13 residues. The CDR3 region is CASSEGGYNEQFF. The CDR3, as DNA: TGTGCCAGCAGTGAAGGCGGGTACAATGAGCAGTTCTTC.

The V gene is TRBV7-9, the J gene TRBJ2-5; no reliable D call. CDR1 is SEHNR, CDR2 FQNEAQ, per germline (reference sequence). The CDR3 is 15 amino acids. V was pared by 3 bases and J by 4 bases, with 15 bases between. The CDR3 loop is CASSFRLGLGETQYF. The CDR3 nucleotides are TGTGCCAGCAGCTTTAGACTCGGCCTGGGAGAGACCCAGTACTTC.

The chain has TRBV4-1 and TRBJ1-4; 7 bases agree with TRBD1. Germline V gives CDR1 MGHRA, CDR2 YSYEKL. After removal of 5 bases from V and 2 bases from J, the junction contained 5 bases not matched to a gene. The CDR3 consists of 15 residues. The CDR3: CASSDLTGTNEKLFF. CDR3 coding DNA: TGCGCCAGCAGCGACTTGACAGGGACTAATGAAAAACTGTTTTTT.

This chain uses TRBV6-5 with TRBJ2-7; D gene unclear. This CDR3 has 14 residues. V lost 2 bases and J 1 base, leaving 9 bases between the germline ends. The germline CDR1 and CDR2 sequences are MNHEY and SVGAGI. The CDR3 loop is CASSYDWSSYEQYF. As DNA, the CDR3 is TGTGCCAGCAGTTACGATTGGAGTTCCTACGAGCAGTACTTC.

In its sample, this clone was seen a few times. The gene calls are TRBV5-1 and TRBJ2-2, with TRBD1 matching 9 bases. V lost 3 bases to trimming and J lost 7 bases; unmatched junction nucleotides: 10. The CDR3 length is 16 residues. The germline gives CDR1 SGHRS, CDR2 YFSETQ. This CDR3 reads CASSSGTGIVNGELFF. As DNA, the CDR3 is TGCGCCAGCAGCTCCGGGACAGGGATCGTCAACGGGGAGCTGTTTTTT.

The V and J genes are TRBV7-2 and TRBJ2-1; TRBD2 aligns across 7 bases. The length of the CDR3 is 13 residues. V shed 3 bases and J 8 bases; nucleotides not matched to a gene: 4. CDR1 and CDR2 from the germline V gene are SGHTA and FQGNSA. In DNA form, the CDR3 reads TGTGCCAGCAGCTTGGGGGGGTACTATGAGCAGTTCTTC. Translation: CASSLGGYYEQFF. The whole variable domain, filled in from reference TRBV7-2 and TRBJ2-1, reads GAGVSQSPSNKVTEKGKDVELRCDPISGHTALYWYRQSLGQGLEFLIYFQGNSAPDKSGLPSDRFSAERTGGSVSTLTIQRTQQEDSAVYLCASSLGGYYEQFFGPGTRLTVL.

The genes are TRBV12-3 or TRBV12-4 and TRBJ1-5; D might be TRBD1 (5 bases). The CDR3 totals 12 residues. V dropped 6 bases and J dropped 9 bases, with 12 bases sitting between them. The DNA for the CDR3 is TGTGCCAGCAGCCCCGGGGGTCGGCCCCAGCATTTT. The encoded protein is CASSPGGRPQHF.

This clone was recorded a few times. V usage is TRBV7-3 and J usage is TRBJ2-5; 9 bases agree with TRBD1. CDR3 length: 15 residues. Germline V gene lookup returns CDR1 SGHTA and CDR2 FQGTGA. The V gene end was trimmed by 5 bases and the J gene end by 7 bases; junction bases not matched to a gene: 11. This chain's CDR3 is CASSQSGTGLGTQYF. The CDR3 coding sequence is TGTGCCAGCAGCCAATCCGGGACAGGGTTGGGGACCCAGTACTTC.

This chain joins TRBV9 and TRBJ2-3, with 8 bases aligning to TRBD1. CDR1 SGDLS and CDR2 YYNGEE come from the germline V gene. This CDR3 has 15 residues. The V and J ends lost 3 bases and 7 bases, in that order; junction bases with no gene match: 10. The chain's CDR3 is CASSAGTGAVNTQYF. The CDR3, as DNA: TGTGCCAGCAGCGCCGGGACAGGAGCGGTTAATACGCAGTATTTT.

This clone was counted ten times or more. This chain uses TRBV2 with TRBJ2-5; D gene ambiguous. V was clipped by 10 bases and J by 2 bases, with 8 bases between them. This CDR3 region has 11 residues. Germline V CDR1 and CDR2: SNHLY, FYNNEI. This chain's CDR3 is CAINLQETQYF. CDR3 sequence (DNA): TGTGCCATCAACTTACAAGAGACCCAGTACTTC. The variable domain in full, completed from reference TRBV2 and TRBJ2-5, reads EPEVTQTPSHQVTQMGQEVILRCVPISNHLYFYWYRQILGQKVEFLVSFYNNEISEKSEIFDDQFSVERPDGSNFTLKIRSTKLEDSAMYFCAINLQETQYFGPGTRLLVL.

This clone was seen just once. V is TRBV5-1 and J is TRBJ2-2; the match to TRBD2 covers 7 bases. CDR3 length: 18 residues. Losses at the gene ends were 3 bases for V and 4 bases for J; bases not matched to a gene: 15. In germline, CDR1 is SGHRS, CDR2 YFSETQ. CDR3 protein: CASSSFSSASGSTGELFF. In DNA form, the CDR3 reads TGCGCCAGCAGCTCCTTTTCATCCGCTAGCGGATCCACCGGGGAGCTGTTTTTT.

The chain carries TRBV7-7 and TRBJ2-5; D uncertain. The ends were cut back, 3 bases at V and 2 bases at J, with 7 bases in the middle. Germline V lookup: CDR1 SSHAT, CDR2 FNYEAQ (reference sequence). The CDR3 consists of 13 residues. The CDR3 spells CASSFLQQETQYF. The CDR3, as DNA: TGTGCCAGCAGCTTCTTACAACAAGAGACCCAGTACTTC.